The entry below gives a single TCR beta chain sequence along with its context. What antigen it recognizes has not been identified. Per-nucleotide qualities are absent, and no much larger clonotype sits a single base away. In the ophthalmopathy patients, disease was moderately to severely active, with a Clinical Activity Score of 3 or more, a NOSPECS grade of 4 or more, and a duration of less than 3 months. The study excluded patients with uncontrolled infections, other autoimmune diseases, pregnancy or lactation. Diagnoses were based on clinical symptoms, serum thyroxine and TRAb, thyroid ultrasound and orbital computed tomography. PBMCs were separated from 8 to 10 ml of fresh peripheral blood using Ficoll-Paque density gradient centrifugation. Total RNA was extracted using Trizol reagent, and RNA quality was assessed on an Agilent 2100 Bioanalyzer. V lost 4 bases and J lost 1 base; the stretch between them is 15 bases long. Measured from the cysteine to the phenylalanine, the CDR3 is 16 residues long. Left in the record is the CDR3 DNA by itself, 48 bases read in frame from the first base. CDR1 is given as SGHAT and CDR2 as FQNNGV, both from the germline V gene.

The source of the sample is a study of T cells in Graves' hyperthyroidism and ophthalmopathy (dated by TCRdb to between 2018 and 2021). Notes on the research overall: Peripheral blood samples were taken at the time of initial diagnosis, prior to any treatment. To identify distinguishing TCR V-J signatures, a discovery cohort of 90 to 100 patients was used, comprising some 45 with Graves' ophthalmopathy and around 57 with stable Graves' hyperthyroidism. Prospective prediction of ophthalmopathy was tested in an independent validation cohort of about 19 hyperthyroidism patients and 15 to 17 patients who later progressed to ophthalmopathy. The approximately 90 discovery patients were randomly split 7:3 into training and test sets. The study also compared thyroid tissue and blood T-cell repertoires from a handful of Graves' hyperthyroidism patients. Following sampling, methimazole starting at 30 mg daily was given to hyperthyroidism patients, and high-dose intravenous methylprednisolone was given to ophthalmopathy patients. The paper reports TCR Vbeta CDR3 sequencing of approximately 140 peripheral blood samples: approximately 41 ophthalmopathy, roughly 74 hyperthyroidism and 17 progressor patients. Study-level results and caveats: A model built on a 13 V-J signature distinguished ophthalmopathy from stable hyperthyroidism, reaching around 90% sensitivity and under 84% specificity in cross-validation and 80%/75% in testing. In validation, the model predicted progression to ophthalmopathy with over 65% sensitivity and approximately 74% specificity, a median of approximately 6.7 months before onset. Sample size was not statistically predetermined, and blinding of investigators to group allocation was not performed. Blood samples also contained most of the expanded thyroid clonotypes (frequency above 0.001), which suggests that blood repertoires may reflect thyroid immune responses.

The TCR beta CDR3 regions were amplified from the RNA transcripts. The first round of RT-PCR for the TCR CDR3 was performed with the HTBI primer set and the Qiagen OneStep RT-PCR kit. A second multiplex PCR round built the libraries, followed by size selection and purification. Paired-end sequencing of the libraries was performed with 100 bp reads on an Illumina HiSeq2000. From the authors' description of their analysis: SOAPnuke was used to process the raw data, with reads discarded if the reads contained adapters or uncalled bases, had a mean Phred below 15, or lacked an exact constant-primer or identifier match. COPE v1.2.5 was used to merge the high-quality paired reads, and each unique nucleotide sequence was defined as a clonotype. MiTCR v1.1 was used to align clonotypes to the IMGT TRBV, TRBD and TRBJ reference segments. The analysis included only V-J combinations with a frequency above 0.0001, which together covered 99% to 99.2% of the repertoires. The TCS score was defined as F50 (clonal expansion) divided by E x V (chaos), with BLOSUM62-based TCRdist calculated between CDR3 peptides within each V-J. Welch's t-statistics and random forest reduced roughly 530 V-J features to 13, which were used in a naive Bayes classifier (R e1071). The Morisita-Horn index was used to measure how similar the thyroid and blood repertoires were. The public reads were quality trimmed at Q25 with fastp and then assembled into clones with MiXCR by TCRdb, keeping productive beta chains. Records with the same CDR3 protein are collapsed into one entry carrying the most frequent genes and DNA. The V and J calls and clone size are TCRdb's, not the authors'. The sample table holds roughly 61,000 distinct CDR3 sequences, of which roughly 50% were seen once. Roughly 3.3% of the sample is taken by the ten largest.

This chain is built from TRBV11-2 and TRBJ2-3; a confident D gene designation cannot be given. The sample taken for sequencing was blood. This TCR derives from a woman between 55 and 75 years old with Graves' ophthalmopathy. The CDR3 reads CASSSRPGGGTDTQYF. In nucleotide form, the sequence is TGTGCCAGCAGCTCACGTCCCGGCGGTGGCACAGATACGCAGTATTTT.